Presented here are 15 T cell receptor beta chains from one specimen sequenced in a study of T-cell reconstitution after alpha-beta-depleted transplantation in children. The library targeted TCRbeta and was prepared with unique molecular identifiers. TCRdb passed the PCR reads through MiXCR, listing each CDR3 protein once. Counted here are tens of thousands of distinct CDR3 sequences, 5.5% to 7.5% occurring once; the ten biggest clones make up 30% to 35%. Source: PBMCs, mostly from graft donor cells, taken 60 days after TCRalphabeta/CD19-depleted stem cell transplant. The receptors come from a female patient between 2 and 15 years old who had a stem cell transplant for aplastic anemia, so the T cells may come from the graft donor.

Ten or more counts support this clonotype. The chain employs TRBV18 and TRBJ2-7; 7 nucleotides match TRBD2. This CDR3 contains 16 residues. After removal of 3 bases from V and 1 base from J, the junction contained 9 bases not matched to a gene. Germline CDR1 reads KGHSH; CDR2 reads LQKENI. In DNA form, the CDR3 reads TGTGCCAGCTCACCCCCGTTTGGCGGGAGATCCTACGAGCAGTACGTC. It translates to CASSPPFGGRSYEQYV.

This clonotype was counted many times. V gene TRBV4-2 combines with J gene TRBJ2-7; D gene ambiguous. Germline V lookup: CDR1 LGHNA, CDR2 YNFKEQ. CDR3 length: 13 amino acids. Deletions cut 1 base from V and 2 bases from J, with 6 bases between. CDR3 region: CASSQVGPYEQYF. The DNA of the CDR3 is TGTGCCAGCAGCCAAGTGGGCCCCTACGAGCAGTACTTC.

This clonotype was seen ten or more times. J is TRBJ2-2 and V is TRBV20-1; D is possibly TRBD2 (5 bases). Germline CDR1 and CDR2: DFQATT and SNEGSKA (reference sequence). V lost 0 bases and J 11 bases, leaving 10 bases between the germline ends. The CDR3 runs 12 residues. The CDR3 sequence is CSARDKGRELFF. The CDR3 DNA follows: TGCAGTGCTAGAGATAAAGGGAGAGAGCTGTTTTTT.

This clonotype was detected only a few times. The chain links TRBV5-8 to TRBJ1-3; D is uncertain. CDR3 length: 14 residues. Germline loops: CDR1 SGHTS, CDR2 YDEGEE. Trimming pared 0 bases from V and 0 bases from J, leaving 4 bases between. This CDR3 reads CASSLEASGNTIYF. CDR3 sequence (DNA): TGTGCCAGCAGCTTGGAAGCCTCTGGAAACACCATATATTTT.

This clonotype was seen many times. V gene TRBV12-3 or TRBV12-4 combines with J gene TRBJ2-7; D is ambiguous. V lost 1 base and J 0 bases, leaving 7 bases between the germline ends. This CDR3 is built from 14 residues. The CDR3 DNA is TGTGCCAGCAGTTTAGGGGGTAGCTCCTACGAGCAGTACTTC. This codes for CASSLGGSSYEQYF.

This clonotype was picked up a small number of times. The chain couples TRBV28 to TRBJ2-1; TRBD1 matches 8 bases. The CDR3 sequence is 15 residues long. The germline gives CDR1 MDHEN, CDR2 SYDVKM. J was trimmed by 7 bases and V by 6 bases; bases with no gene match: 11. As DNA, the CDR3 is TGTGCCAGCAGCCCCCCTCAGGGGGCTATTAATGAGCAGTTCTTC. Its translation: CASSPPQGAINEQFF.

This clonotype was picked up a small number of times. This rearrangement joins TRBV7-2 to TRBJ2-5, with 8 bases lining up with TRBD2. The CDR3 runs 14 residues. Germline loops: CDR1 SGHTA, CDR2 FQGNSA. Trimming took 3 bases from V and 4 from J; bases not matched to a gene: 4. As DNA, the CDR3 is TGTGCCAGCAGCTTGGGCGGGGGGCCAGAGACCCAGTACTTC. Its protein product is CASSLGGGPETQYF.

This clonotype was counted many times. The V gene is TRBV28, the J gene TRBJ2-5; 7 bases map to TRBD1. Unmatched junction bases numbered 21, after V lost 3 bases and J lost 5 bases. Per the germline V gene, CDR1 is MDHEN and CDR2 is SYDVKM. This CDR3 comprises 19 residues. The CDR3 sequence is CASSFTHSGTVGSKETQYF. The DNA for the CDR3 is TGTGCCAGCAGTTTTACCCACTCTGGGACAGTGGGGAGCAAGGAGACCCAGTACTTC.

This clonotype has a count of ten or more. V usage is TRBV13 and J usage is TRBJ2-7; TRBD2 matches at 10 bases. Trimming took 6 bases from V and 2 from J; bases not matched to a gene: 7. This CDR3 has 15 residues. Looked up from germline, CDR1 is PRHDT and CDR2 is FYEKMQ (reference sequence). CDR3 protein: CASSSVLAGAYEQYF. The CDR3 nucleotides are TGTGCCAGCAGTTCCGTTCTAGCGGGGGCCTACGAGCAGTACTTC.

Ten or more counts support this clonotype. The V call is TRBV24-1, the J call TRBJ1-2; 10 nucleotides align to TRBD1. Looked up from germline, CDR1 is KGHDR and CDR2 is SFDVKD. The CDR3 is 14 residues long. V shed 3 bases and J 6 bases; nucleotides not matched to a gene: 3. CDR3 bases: TGTGCCACCAGTGATCCCGGGACAGGGGATGGCTACACCTTC. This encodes CATSDPGTGDGYTF.

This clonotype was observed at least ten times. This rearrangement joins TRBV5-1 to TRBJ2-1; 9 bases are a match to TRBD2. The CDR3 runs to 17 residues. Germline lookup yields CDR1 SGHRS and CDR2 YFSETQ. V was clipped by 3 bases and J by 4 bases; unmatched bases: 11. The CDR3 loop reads CASSSRPGLATYNEQFF. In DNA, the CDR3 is TGCGCCAGCAGCTCCAGACCGGGACTAGCAACGTACAATGAGCAGTTCTTC. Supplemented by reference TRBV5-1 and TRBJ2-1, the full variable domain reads KAGVTQTPRYLIKTRGQQVTLSCSPISGHRSVSWYQQTPGQGLQFLFEYFSETQRNKGNFPGRFSGRQFSNSRSEMNVSTLELGDSALYLCASSSRPGLATYNEQFFGPGTRLTVL.

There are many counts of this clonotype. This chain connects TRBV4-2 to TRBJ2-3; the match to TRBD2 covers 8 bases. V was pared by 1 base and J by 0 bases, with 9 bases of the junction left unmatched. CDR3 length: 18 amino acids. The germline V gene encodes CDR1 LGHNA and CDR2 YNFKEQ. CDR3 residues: CASSQGLSGTFSTDTQYF. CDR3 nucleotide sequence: TGTGCCAGCAGCCAAGGCCTTAGCGGGACCTTTAGCACAGATACGCAGTATTTT.

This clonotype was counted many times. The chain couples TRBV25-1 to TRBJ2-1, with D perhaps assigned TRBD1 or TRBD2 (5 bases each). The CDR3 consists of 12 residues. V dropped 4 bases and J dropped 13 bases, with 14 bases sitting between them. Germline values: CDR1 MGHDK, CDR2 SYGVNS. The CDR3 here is CASSVSRGDQFF. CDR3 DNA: TGTGCCAGCAGTGTCTCGAGGGGTGATCAGTTCTTC.

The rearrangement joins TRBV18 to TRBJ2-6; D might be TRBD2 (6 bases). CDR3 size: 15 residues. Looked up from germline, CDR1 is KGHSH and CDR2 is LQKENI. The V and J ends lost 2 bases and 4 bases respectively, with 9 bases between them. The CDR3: CASSPSGRGANVLTF. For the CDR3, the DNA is TGTGCCAGCTCACCATCCGGGAGAGGGGCCAACGTCCTGACTTTC.

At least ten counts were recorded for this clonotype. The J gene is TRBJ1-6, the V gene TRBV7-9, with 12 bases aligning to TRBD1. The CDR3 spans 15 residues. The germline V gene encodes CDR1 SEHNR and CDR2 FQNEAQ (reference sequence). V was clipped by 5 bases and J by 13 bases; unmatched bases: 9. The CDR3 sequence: CASSPTGQGAPPLHF. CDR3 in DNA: TGTGCCAGCAGCCCAACGGGACAGGGGGCGCCTCCCCTCCACTTT.